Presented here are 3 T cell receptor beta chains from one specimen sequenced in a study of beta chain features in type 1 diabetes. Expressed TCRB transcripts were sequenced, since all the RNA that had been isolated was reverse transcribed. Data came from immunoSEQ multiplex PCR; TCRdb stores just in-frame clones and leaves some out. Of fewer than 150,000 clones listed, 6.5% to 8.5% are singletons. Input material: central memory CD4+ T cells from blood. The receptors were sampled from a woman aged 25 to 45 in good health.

In DNA form, the CDR3 reads TGTGCCAGCTCACCATCGACTAGCGGGAGAATCGAGCAGTACTTC. It codes for CASSPSTSGRIEQYF. The chain is built from TRBV18 and TRBJ2-7; TRBD2 matches 12 bases. Germline CDR1 KGHSH, CDR2 LQKENI. This CDR3 has 15 amino acids. V lost 2 bases and J lost 6; bases outside the gene matches: 5.

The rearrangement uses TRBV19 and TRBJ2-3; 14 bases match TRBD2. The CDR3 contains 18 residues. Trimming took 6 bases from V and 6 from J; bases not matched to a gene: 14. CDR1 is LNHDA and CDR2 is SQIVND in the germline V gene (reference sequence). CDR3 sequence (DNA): TGTGCCAGTAGCAAAGAGGGTCCGGGACTAGCGGGAGTGGATACGCAGTATTTT. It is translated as CASSKEGPGLAGVDTQYF.

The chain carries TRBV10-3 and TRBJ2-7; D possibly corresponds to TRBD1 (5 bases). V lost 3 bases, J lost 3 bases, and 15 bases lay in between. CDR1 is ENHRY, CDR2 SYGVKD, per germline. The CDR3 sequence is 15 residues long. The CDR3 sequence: CAISDIATADYEQYF. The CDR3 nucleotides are TGTGCCATCAGTGATATTGCGACAGCCGACTACGAGCAGTACTTC.